The 9 T cell receptor beta chains listed next were all sequenced from one sample in a study of identifying expanded T cells in peripheral blood. Some clones are missing from TCRdb's copy, which holds only in-frame ones; the method was immunoSEQ multiplex PCR. The sample records 55,000 to 80,000 clones, approximately 80% being singletons. Sequencing input: blood. Receptor source: a person aged 18 to 70 in good health.

A few counts support this clone. The chain carries TRBV11-2 and TRBJ1-1; a weak D match, TRBD1 (5 bases). The CDR3 loop spans 16 amino acids. Trimming shortened V by 6 bases and J by 4 bases, and 21 bases separated the two germline ends. Germline loops: CDR1 SGHAT, CDR2 FQNNGV. For the CDR3, the DNA is TGTGCCAGCAGGACCCAGGGAGGGCGTCTGGGCACTGAAGCTTTCTTT. It codes for CASRTQGGRLGTEAFF.

This chain connects TRBV10-3 to TRBJ2-7; tentatively, D is TRBD2 (6 bases). The CDR3 length is 13 residues. Trimming shortened V by 8 bases and J by 0 bases, and 11 bases separated the two germline ends. Per germline, CDR1 ENHRY and CDR2 SYGVKD. The CDR3 reads CAIAKTSSYEQYV. The CDR3 DNA follows: TGTGCCATCGCGAAGACTAGCTCCTACGAGCAGTACGTC.

The chain employs TRBV15 and TRBJ1-4; D ambiguous. The CDR3 has 16 amino acids. The V end lost 2 bases, the J end lost 0 bases, and 10 bases lay between the germline ends. CDR1 LNHNV and CDR2 YYDKDF come from the germline V gene (reference sequence). In DNA, the CDR3 is TGTGCCACCAGCAGAAAAACCGGGTCAACTAATGAAAAACTGTTTTTT. Translating gives CATSRKTGSTNEKLFF. Looking up the rest from reference TRBV15 and TRBJ1-4 gives the full variable domain: DAMVIQNPRYQVTQFGKPVTLSCSQTLNHNVMYWYQQKSSQAPKLLFHYYDKDFNNEADTPDNFQSRRPNTSFCFLDIRSPGLGDTAMYLCATSRKTGSTNEKLFFGSGTQLSVL.

J is TRBJ2-1 and V is TRBV12-5; D is unclear. The V gene lost 7 bases and the J gene lost 9 bases, with 7 bases spanning the gap. The germline CDR1 and CDR2 sequences are LGHNT and FRNRAP. There are 10 residues in the CDR3. As DNA, the CDR3 is TGTGCTAGTGCTCGCATTGAGCAGTTCTTC. Protein sequence: CASARIEQFF.

V gene TRBV2 combines with J gene TRBJ1-3; D may be TRBD1 (5 bases). V lost 8 bases and J lost 0, with 14 bases in between. This CDR3 region has 15 residues. Germline V gene data show CDR1 as SNHLY and CDR2 as FYNNEI. CDR3 in amino acids: CASSGDIISGNTIYF. CDR3 nucleotides: TGTGCCAGCTCGGGGGATATAATCTCTGGAAACACCATATATTTT.

The chain carries TRBV5-1 and TRBJ2-3; D remains unclear. Trimming removed 4 bases at V and 4 bases at J, with 10 bases between. The CDR3 has 13 residues. The germline gives CDR1 SGHRS, CDR2 YFSETQ. In nucleotides, the CDR3 is TGCGCCAGCAGCATGGACGATGCAGATACGCAGTATTTT. It is translated as CASSMDDADTQYF.

V is TRBV5-4 and J is TRBJ2-1; 10 bases map to TRBD2. The CDR3 is made up of 16 amino acids. The J segment lost 8 bases and the V segment lost 3 bases, leaving 11 bases of the junction unmatched. Germline assignment: CDR1 SGHNT and CDR2 YYREEE (reference sequence). In DNA form, the CDR3 reads TGTGCCAGCAGCTATCTTAGCGGGAGGAAGGGGGATGAGCAGTTCTTC. Amino acid sequence: CASSYLSGRKGDEQFF.

The chain has TRBV7-2 and TRBJ2-5, with TRBD2 matching over 15 bases. The junction had 5 bases not matched to a gene; V was cut back by 6 bases and J by 6 bases. Germline values: CDR1 SGHTA, CDR2 FQGNSA. This CDR3 has 15 amino acids. In DNA form, the CDR3 reads TGTGCCAGCAGGGTTGGACTAGCGGGGGGGAAGACCCAGTACTTC. Its protein product is CASRVGLAGGKTQYF. The whole variable domain, filled in from reference TRBV7-2 and TRBJ2-5, reads GAGVSQSPSNKVTEKGKDVELRCDPISGHTALYWYRQSLGQGLEFLIYFQGNSAPDKSGLPSDRFSAERTGGSVSTLTIQRTQQEDSAVYLCASRVGLAGGKTQYFGPGTRLLVL.

The genes are TRBV27 and TRBJ2-7; 7 bases are shared with TRBD1. The V and J ends lost 6 bases and 0 bases, in that order; junction bases with no gene match: 5. This CDR3 has 14 residues. Germline CDR1 is MNHEY and CDR2 is SMNVEV (reference sequence). CDR3 sequence: CASSRRDSSYEQYF. CDR3 DNA sequence: TGTGCCAGCAGCCGACGGGACAGCTCCTACGAGCAGTACTTC.